The TCR beta chain under discussion was sequenced for a study of blood T cells in healthy people across ages. Study-level results: Roughly linear age-related decline in beta diversity appeared, significant by age about 40. Reliance upon unsorted PBMCs precluded definitive naive versus antigen-experienced comparison.

As regards this clonotype: Its matching antigen is unknown.

A sample-barcoded 5' primer and a J-beta primer mix were used in a second PCR of about 7 to 12 cycles. Every cDNA molecule carried a tag from a template-switch adaptor bearing 12 random nucleotides. A single record per CDR3 protein comes from TCRdb applying MiXCR to the 5' RACE reads. This table has roughly 930,000 distinct CDR3 sequences, about 48% appearing once. Isolation per sample recovered at least 7 million PBMCs. This TCR was sampled from a man aged 25 to 45 in good health. Sequenced sample: blood.

Here the CDR3 DNA reads TGCAGTGCTAGAGGGACTCCAACCTACGAGCAGTACTTC. Protein: CSARGTPTYEQYF. The genes are TRBV20-1 and TRBJ2-7; maybe TRBD2 (5 bases). Germline CDR1 reads DFQATT; CDR2 reads SNEGSKA (reference sequence). The CDR3 spans 13 residues. The V end lost 1 base, the J end lost 2 bases, and 9 bases lay between the germline ends.